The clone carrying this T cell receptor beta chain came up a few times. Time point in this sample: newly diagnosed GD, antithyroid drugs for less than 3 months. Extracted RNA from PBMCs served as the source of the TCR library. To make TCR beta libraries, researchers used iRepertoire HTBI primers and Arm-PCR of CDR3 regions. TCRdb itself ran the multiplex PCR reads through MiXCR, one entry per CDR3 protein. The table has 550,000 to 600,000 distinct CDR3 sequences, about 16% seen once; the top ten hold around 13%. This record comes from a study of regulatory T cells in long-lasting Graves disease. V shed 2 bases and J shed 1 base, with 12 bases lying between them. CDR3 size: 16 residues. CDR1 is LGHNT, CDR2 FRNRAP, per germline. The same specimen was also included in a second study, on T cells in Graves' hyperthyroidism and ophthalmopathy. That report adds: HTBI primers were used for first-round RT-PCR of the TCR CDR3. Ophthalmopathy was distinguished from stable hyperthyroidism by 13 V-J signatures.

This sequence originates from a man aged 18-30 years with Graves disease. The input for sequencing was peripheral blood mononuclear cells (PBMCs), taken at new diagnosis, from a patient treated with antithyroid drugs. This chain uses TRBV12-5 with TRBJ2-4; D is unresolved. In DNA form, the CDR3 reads TGTGCTAGTGGTTTGCACGAGCTTGGGGCCAAAAACATTCAGTACTTC. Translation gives CASGLHELGAKNIQYF.